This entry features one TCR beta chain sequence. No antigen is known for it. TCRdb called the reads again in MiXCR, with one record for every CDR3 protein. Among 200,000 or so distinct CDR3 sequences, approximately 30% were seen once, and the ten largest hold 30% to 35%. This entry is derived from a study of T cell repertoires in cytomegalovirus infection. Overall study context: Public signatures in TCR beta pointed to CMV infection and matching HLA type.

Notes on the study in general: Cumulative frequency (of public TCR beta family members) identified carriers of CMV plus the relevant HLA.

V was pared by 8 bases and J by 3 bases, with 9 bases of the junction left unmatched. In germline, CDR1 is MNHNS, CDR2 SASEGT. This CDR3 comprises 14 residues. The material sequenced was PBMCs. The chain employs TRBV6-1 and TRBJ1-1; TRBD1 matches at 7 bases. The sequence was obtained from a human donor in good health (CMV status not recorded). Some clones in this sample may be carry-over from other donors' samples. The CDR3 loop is CASSRAGGYTEAFF. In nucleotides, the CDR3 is TGTGCCAGCTCCCGTGCAGGGGGTTACACTGAAGCTTTCTTT.